A selection of T cell receptor beta chains follows, all from one sample in a study of T cells in Graves' hyperthyroidism and ophthalmopathy. A single record per CDR3 protein comes from TCRdb applying MiXCR to the multiplex PCR reads. Of about 280,000 distinct CDR3 sequences detected, less than 30% appear once; the ten largest clones hold over 25%. The specimen sequenced was blood. These receptors all stem from a middle-aged man with Graves' hyperthyroidism that later progressed to Graves' ophthalmopathy. The CDR3 runs from the conserved cysteine through the conserved F or W. Each record gives: V gene, J gene, clone size, D gene, CDR3 length, CDR3 protein, CDR3 DNA. A D gene is named only where the DNA matches it firmly. Expanded clones are given a class, and other clones once, few, many or no size at all.

TRBV30	TRBJ1-2	many	NA	11	CAWSGAYGYTF	TGTGCCTGGAGCGGCGCCTATGGCTACACCTTC
TRBV12-3/TRBV12-4	TRBJ1-5	many	NA	16	CASSTDSGGVGQPQHF	TGTGCCAGCAGTACAGATAGTGGAGGGGTGGGTCAGCCCCAGCATTTT
TRBV20-1	TRBJ2-2	many	NA	14	CSASWVANTGELFF	TGCAGTGCTAGTTGGGTCGCGAACACCGGGGAGCTGTTTTTT
TRBV20-1	TRBJ1-3	many	NA	14	CSARDHSSGNTIYF	TGCAGTGCTAGAGATCACAGCTCTGGAAACACCATATATTTT
TRBV12-3/TRBV12-4	TRBJ1-2	many	NA	14	CASRTGTNLYGYTF	TGTGCCAGCAGGACCGGGACGAATCTTTATGGCTACACCTTC
TRBV7-2	TRBJ2-5	NA	TRBD2	16	CASSLVTSGYQETQYF	TGTGCCAGCAGCTTAGTGACTAGCGGATACCAAGAGACCCAGTACTTC
TRBV7-3	TRBJ2-2	once	NA	15	CASTSGPQSSGELFF	TGTGCCAGCACCAGCGGACCCCAGTCTTCCGGGGAGCTGTTTTTT
TRBV20-1	TRBJ2-7	many	TRBD2	15	CSAREASGANYEQYF	TGCAGTGCTAGAGAGGCTAGCGGGGCTAACTACGAGCAGTACTTC
TRBV12-3/TRBV12-4	TRBJ1-5	many	NA	15	CASSFLNLGNQPQHF	TGTGCCAGCAGTTTCTTGAATCTGGGTAATCAGCCCCAGCATTTT
TRBV5-1	TRBJ2-5	many	TRBD2	16	CASSFSLGTREETQYF	TGCGCCAGCAGCTTTAGCTTAGGGACTAGAGAAGAGACCCAGTACTTC
TRBV3-1	TRBJ2-7	NA	TRBD1	15	CASSQSGQGSHEQYF	TGTGCCAGCAGCCAATCGGGACAGGGGAGCCACGAGCAGTACTTC
TRBV18	TRBJ2-5	many	TRBD2	15	CASSPQKAGEETQYF	TGTGCCAGCTCACCTCAAAAAGCGGGAGAAGAGACCCAGTACTTC
TRBV9	TRBJ1-1	NA	TRBD1	14	CASSARDSETEAFF	TGTGCCAGCAGCGCCCGGGACAGCGAAACTGAAGCTTTCTTT
TRBV6-1	TRBJ2-7	NA	TRBD1	14	CASSRYGTGGEQYF	TGTGCCAGCAGTCGATACGGGACAGGTGGCGAGCAGTACTTC
TRBV28	TRBJ2-5	many	NA	13	CASRPAGRETQYF	TGTGCCAGCAGACCTGCAGGGCGGGAGACCCAGTACTTC
TRBV7-2	TRBJ2-5	many	NA	14	CASSTVRVKGTQYF	TGTGCCAGCAGCACCGTACGGGTAAAGGGAACCCAGTACTTC